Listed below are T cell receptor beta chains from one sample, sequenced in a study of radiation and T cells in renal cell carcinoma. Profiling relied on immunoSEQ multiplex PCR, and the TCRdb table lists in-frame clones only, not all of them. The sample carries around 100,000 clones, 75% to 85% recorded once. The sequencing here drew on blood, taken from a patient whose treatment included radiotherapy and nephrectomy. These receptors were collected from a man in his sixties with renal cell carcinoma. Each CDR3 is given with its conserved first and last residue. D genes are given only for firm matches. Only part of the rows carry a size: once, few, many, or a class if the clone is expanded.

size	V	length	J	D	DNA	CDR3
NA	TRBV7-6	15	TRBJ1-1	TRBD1	TGTGCCAGCAGCTTGGGGAACAGGGGAAACACTGAAGCTTTCTTT	CASSLGNRGNTEAFF
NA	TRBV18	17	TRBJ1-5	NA	TGTGCCAGCTCACCAGGGTGGCAGGGGCATAGCAATCAGCCCCAGCATTTT	CASSPGWQGHSNQPQHF
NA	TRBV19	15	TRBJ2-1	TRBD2	TGTGCCAGTAGTTCGGAGACTAGCCGCCGAGGTGAGCAGTTCTTC	CASSSETSRRGEQFF
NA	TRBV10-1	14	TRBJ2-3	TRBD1	TGCGCCAGCAGTGTGAACAGGGGGCGAGATACGCAGTATTTT	CASSVNRGRDTQYF
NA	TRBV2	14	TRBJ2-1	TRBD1	TGTGCCAGCAGTCCATCACCCACGACAGGGAATCAGTTCTTC	CASSPSPTTGNQFF
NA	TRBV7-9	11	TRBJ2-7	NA	TGTGCCAGCAGCTCCTATTACGAGCAGTACTTC	CASSSYYEQYF
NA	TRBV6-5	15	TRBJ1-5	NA	TGTGCCAGCAGACCATATGGGGGAATCAATCAGCCCCAGCATTTT	CASRPYGGINQPQHF
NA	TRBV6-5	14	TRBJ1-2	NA	TGTGCCAGCAGCCCCTGGGACCGCGGGGGCGGCTACACCTTC	CASSPWDRGGGYTF
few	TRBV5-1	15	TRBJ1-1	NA	TGCGCCAGCAGCCGTTCTTCCGGGACAAACACTGAAGCTTTCTTT	CASSRSSGTNTEAFF
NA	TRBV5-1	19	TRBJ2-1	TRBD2	TGCGCCAGCAGCTCGGGGACAGGAGGACTAGCGGGCTCCTACAATGAGCAGTTCTTC	CASSSGTGGLAGSYNEQFF
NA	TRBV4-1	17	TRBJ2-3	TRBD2	TGCGCCAGCAGCCACCACCTAGCGGGAGGCCTCACAGATACGCAGTATTTT	CASSHHLAGGLTDTQYF
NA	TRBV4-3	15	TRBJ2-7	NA	TGCGCCAGCAGCCAAGTCCTGCACATCTCCTACGAGCAGTACTTC	CASSQVLHISYEQYF
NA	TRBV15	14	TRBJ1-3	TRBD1	TGTGCCACCAGCACCCGACAGGGAGGAGACACCATATATTTT	CATSTRQGGDTIYF
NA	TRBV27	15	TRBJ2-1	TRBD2	TGTGCCAGCAGTTTCTGGCGGGAGGGCCGCAATGAGCAGTTCTTC	CASSFWREGRNEQFF
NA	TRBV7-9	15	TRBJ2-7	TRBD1	TGTGCCAGCAGCGCCTACCGGACAGGGGGAGGCGAGCAGTACTTC	CASSAYRTGGGEQYF
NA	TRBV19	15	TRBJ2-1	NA	TGTGCCAGTAGTGGGTCAGGGCTCGGGTACAATGAGCAGTTCTTC	CASSGSGLGYNEQFF
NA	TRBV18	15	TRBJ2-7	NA	TGTGCCAGCTCACTCCTTAAGGGGCCCGGGGACGAGCAGTACTTC	CASSLLKGPGDEQYF
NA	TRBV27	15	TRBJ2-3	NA	TGTGCCAGCAGTTTGGGTGCGGCAAGCACAGATACGCAGTATTTT	CASSLGAASTDTQYF
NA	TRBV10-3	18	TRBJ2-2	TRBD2	TGTGCCATCAGTGTTGGTAGCGGGGGCCGTTGGGGGACCGGGGAGCTGTTTTTT	CAISVGSGGRWGTGELFF
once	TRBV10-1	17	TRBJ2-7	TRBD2	TGCGCCAGCAGTGAGTCGGGACGGGAGGGCCGTTGCCACGAGCAGTACTTC	CASSESGREGRCHEQYF
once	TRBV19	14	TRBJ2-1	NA	TGTGCCAGTAGTATAGTCGAGGGAAATAATGAGCAGTTCTTC	CASSIVEGNNEQFF
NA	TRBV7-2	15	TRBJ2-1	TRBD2	TGTGCCAGCAGCTTCCGGACTAGCGGATACAATGAGCAGTTCTTC	CASSFRTSGYNEQFF
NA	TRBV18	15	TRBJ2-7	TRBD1	TGTGCCAGCTCCCAGGGGGGACAGGGAACCTACGAGCAGTACTTC	CASSQGGQGTYEQYF
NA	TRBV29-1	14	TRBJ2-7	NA	TGCAGCGTTGTCCACCGGACAGTAACCTACGAGCAGTACTTC	CSVVHRTVTYEQYF
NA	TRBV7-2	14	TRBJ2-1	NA	TGTGCCAGCAGCTTAGCGCCAAGAGACAATGAGCAGTTCTTC	CASSLAPRDNEQFF
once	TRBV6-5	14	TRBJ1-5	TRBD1	TGTGCCAGCAGAACAGGACAGGGCCATCAGCCCCAGCATTTT	CASRTGQGHQPQHF
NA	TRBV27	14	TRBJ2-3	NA	TGTGCCAGCAGTTTACAGCAGCGCACAGATACGCAGTATTTT	CASSLQQRTDTQYF
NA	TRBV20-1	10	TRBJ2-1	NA	TGCAGTGCCCTTGAAAATGAGCAGTTCTTC	CSALENEQFF
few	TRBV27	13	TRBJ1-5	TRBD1	TGTGCCAGCAGAGGGACAGCTGATCAGCCCCAGCATTTT	CASRGTADQPQHF
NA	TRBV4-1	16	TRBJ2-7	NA	TGCGCCAGCAGCCAAGAAGACTTACCGAACTCCTACGAGCAGTACTTC	CASSQEDLPNSYEQYF
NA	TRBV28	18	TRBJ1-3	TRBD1	TGTGCCAGCAGTTTTGGTGGACAGGGATCCGGGTCGGGAAACACCATATATTTT	CASSFGGQGSGSGNTIYF
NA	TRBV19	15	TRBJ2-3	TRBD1	TGTGCCAGTAGTCCAGGACAGGGGGAGCTGGGTACGCAGTATTTT	CASSPGQGELGTQYF
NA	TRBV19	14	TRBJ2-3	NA	TGTGCCAGTAGTCTCCTTACCGGGGTAGATACGCAGTATTTT	CASSLLTGVDTQYF
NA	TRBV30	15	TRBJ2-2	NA	TGTGCCTGGAGTGTACTGAGCGCGAACACCGGGGAGCTGTTTTTT	CAWSVLSANTGELFF
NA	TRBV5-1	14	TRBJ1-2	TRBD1	TGCGCCAGTAATCCGGGACAGGGGCCCTATGGCTACACCTTC	CASNPGQGPYGYTF
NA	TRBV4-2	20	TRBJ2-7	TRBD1	TGTGCCAGCAGCCCCTTTTCAGGGACAGGGGGCGCGTTAGGCCCCTACGAGCAGTACTTC	CASSPFSGTGGALGPYEQYF
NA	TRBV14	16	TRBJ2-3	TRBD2	TGTGCCAGCAGCCAAGATGGCGGGAGTTGGACAGATACGCAGTATTTT	CASSQDGGSWTDTQYF
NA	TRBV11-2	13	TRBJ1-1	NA	TGTGCCAGCAGCTTAGGGGCGACCACTGAAGCTTTCTTT	CASSLGATTEAFF
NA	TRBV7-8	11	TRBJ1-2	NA	TGTGCCAGCAGCTTTGGGATCGGCTACACCTTC	CASSFGIGYTF
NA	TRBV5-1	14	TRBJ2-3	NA	TGCGCCAGCAGGAACAGGGCGAGCCCAGATACGCAGTATTTT	CASRNRASPDTQYF
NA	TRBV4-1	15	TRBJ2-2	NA	TGCGCCAGCAGCCAACCTGCGGCGAACACCGGGGAGCTGTTTTTT	CASSQPAANTGELFF
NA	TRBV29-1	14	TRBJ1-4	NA	TGCAGCGTTGAACCGGCTTCAACTAATGAAAAACTGTTTTTT	CSVEPASTNEKLFF
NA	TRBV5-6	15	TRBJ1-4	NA	TGTGCCAGCAGCCTCTTGGCGTCAACTAATGAAAAACTGTTTTTT	CASSLLASTNEKLFF
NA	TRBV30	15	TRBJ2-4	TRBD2	TGTGCCTGGACTAGCGGGAGGAACTCCAAAAACATTCAGTACTTC	CAWTSGRNSKNIQYF
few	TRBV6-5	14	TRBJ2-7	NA	TGTGCCAGCAGACCGGGACTGAGCTCCTACGAGCAGTACTTC	CASRPGLSSYEQYF
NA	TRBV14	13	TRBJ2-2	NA	TGTGCCAGCAGCCAAGTTCCGGCCGGGGAGCTGTTTTTT	CASSQVPAGELFF
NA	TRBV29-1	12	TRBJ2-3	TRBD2	TGCAGCGTTGCGGGGAGGGAAAAGCCGCAGTATTTT	CSVAGREKPQYF
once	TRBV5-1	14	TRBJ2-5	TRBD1	TGCGCCAGCAGCCCCGGGACAGGGAGAGAGACCCAGTACTTC	CASSPGTGRETQYF
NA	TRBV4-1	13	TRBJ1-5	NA	TGCGCCAGCAGCAAAGAGGGTATTCAGCCCCAGCATTTT	CASSKEGIQPQHF
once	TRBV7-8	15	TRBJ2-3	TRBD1	TGTGCCAGCAGCTCAGGACAGGGGCCAACAGATACGCAGTATTTT	CASSSGQGPTDTQYF
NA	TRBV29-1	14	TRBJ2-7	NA	TGCAGCGTTGAACTGGGCAGGGGGGTTTACGAGCAGTACTTC	CSVELGRGVYEQYF
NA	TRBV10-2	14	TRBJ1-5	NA	TGCGCCAGCAGTCGAGGTGGGGGCAATCAGCCCCAGCATTTT	CASSRGGGNQPQHF
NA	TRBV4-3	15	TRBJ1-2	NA	TGCGCCAGCAGCCAAGATCCGGGTTTCCTCTATGGCTACACCTTC	CASSQDPGFLYGYTF
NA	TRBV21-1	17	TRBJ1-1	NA	TGTGCCAGCAGCAAGGGTGACAGGGTCTACATGAACACTGAAGCTTTCTTT	CASSKGDRVYMNTEAFF